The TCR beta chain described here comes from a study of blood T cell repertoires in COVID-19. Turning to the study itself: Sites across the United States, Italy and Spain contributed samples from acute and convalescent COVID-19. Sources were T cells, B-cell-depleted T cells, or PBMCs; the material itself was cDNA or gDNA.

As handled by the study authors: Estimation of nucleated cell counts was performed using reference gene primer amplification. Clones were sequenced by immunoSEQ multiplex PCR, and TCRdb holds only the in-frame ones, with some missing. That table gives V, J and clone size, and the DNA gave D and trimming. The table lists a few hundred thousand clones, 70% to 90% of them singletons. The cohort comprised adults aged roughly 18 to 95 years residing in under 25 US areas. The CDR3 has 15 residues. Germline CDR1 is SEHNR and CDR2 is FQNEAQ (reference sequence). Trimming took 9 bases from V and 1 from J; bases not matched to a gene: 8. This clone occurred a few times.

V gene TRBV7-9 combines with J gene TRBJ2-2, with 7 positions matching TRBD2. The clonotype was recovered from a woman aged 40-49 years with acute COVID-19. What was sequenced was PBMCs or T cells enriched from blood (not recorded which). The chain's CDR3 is CASRWGGLNTGELFF. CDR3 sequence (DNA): TGTGCCAGTCGCTGGGGGGGACTGAACACCGGGGAGCTGTTTTTT. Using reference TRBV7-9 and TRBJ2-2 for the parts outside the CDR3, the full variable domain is DTGVSQNPRHKITKRGQNVTFRCDPISEHNRLYWYRQTLGQGPEFLTYFQNEAQLEKSRLLSDRFSAERPKGSFSTLEIQRTEQGDSAMYLCASRWGGLNTGELFFGEGSRLTVL.